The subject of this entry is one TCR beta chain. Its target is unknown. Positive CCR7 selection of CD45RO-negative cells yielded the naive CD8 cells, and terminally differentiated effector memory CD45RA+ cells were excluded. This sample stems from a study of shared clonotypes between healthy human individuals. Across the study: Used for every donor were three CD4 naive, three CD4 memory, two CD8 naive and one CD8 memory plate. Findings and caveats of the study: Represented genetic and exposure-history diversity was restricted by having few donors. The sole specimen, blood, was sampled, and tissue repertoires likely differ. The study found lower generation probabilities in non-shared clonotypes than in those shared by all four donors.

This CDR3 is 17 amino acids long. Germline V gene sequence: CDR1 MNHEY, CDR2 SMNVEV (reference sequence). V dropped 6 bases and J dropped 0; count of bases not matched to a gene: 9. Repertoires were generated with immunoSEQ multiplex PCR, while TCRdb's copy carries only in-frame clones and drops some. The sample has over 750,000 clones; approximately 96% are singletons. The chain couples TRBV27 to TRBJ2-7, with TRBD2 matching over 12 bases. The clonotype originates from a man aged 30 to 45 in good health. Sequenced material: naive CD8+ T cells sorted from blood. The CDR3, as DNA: TGTGCCAGCAGCCCCGGACTAGCGGGACTTAGCTCCTACGAGCAGTACTTC. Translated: CASSPGLAGLSSYEQYF.